The present entry profiles one TCR beta chain with its context. 13 Jbeta primers and 60 Vbeta primers were used for the PCR. Sequenced by immunoSEQ multiplex PCR; TCRdb stores in-frame clones only, minus some. In the table there are 150,000 or so clones, roughly 85% of which are singletons. The sample originates from a study of cytomegalovirus exposure and HLA in healthy donors. This CDR3 is 16 amino acids long. The germline gives CDR1 SGHDN, CDR2 FVKESK. Sample: PBMCs. The TCR originated in a male donor in good health and CMV-seronegative. This rearrangement joins TRBV14 to TRBJ2-5; D perhaps matches TRBD2 (6 bases). The J call may not be correct, given that the DNA end is closer to TRBJ2-7. The CDR3 nucleotides read TGTGCCAGCAGCCAAGACGCGGGACGACGTCCCTACGAGCAGTACTTC. This sequence encodes CASSQDAGRRPYEQYF.